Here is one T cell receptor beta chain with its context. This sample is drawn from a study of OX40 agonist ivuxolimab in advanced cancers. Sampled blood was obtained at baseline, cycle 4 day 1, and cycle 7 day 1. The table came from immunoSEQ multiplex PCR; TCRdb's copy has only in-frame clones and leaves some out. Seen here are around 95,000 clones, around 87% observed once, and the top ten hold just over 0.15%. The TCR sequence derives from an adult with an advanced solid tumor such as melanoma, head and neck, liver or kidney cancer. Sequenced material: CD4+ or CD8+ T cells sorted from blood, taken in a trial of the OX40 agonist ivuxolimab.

This chain's CDR3 is CASSLTSGGGTRVPEQFF. For the CDR3, the DNA is TGTGCCAGCAGCCTTACTAGCGGGGGGGGGACCAGGGTACCTGAGCAGTTCTTC. The chain has TRBV2 and TRBJ2-1; 13 bases are a match to TRBD2. The V segment lost 6 bases and the J segment 9 bases; nucleotides outside the gene matches: 17. This CDR3 has 18 residues. In germline, CDR1 is SNHLY, CDR2 FYNNEI. The full variable domain, completed using reference TRBV2 and TRBJ2-1, is EPEVTQTPSHQVTQMGQEVILRCVPISNHLYFYWYRQILGQKVEFLVSFYNNEISEKSEIFDDQFSVERPDGSNFTLKIRSTKLEDSAMYFCASSLTSGGGTRVPEQFFGPGTRLTVL.